Shown below are 25 T cell receptor beta chains from a single sample sequenced in a study of cytomegalovirus exposure and HLA in healthy donors (dated by TCRdb to the late 2010s). Libraries were constructed by the immunoSEQ multiplex PCR assay. For the multiplex PCR, a mixture combining 60 forward primers for TCR Vbeta segments and 13 reverse primers for TCR Jbeta segments was used. Held by TCRdb, this immuneACCESS table contains in-frame sequences only and omits some clones. Under half of the omission traces to an unresolved V gene where checked; the cause of the rest is unknown. This sample gives 20,000 to 25,000 clones in total; about 80% of them show up just once. The ten top clones hold roughly 6.8% of the sample. Sequences were obtained from PBMCs. The receptors were sampled from a man aged 55 to 70 in good health and CMV-seronegative.

This clone was observed a single time. The chain couples TRBV7-2 to TRBJ2-1, with TRBD2 matching 11 bases. V trimming: 3 bases; J trimming: 5 bases; junction bases outside the gene matches: 3. The CDR3 contains 15 residues. CDR1 and CDR2 from the germline V gene are SGHTA and FQGNSA. CDR3 loop: CASSFGLAGNNEQFF. In nucleotides, the CDR3 is TGTGCCAGCAGCTTTGGACTAGCGGGTAACAATGAGCAGTTCTTC. Drawing the rest from reference TRBV7-2 and TRBJ2-1, the complete variable domain is GAGVSQSPSNKVTEKGKDVELRCDPISGHTALYWYRQSLGQGLEFLIYFQGNSAPDKSGLPSDRFSAERTGGSVSTLTIQRTQQEDSAVYLCASSFGLAGNNEQFFGPGTRLTVL.

The CDR3 DNA sequence: TGTGCCAGCAGCGCATCGTGGGGGGGGGATGGCTACACCTTC. Its protein product is CASSASWGGDGYTF. V gene TRBV9 combines with J gene TRBJ1-2; the D gene is possibly TRBD1 (5 bases). Between the trimmed V and J ends, which lost 3 bases and 6 bases, there was a span of 15 bases. The CDR3 totals 14 residues. Germline CDR1 reads SGDLS; CDR2 reads YYNGEE.

The rearrangement uses TRBV11-2 and TRBJ2-1, with 8 bases lining up with TRBD1. Germline CDR1 and CDR2: SGHAT and FQNNGV. CDR3 size: 15 residues. With 2 bases clipped from V and 1 base from J, the junction kept 1 base outside the gene matches. The CDR3 spells CASSLRQGSYNEQFF. The CDR3 coding sequence is TGTGCCAGCAGCTTACGACAGGGGTCCTACAATGAGCAGTTCTTC. Supplemented by reference TRBV11-2 and TRBJ2-1, the full variable domain reads EAGVAQSPRYKIIEKRQSVAFWCNPISGHATLYWYQQILGQGPKLLIQFQNNGVVDDSQLPKDRFSAERLKGVDSTLKIQPAKLEDSAVYLCASSLRQGSYNEQFFGPGTRLTVL.

This chain links TRBV4-2 with TRBJ2-1, with 11 positions matching TRBD2. The ends lost 1 base at V and 6 bases at J; junction bases unmatched: 20. Germline V gene sequence: CDR1 LGHNA, CDR2 YNFKEQ. This CDR3 contains 21 residues. CDR3 bases: TGTGCCAGCAGCCAAGGAGGAGGGGGCGCGGCTAGCGGGAGGCTCGGCAATGAGCAGTTCTTC. Amino acids: CASSQGGGGAASGRLGNEQFF.

J is TRBJ2-5 and V is TRBV5-1, with D hard to call. Looked up from germline, CDR1 is SGHRS and CDR2 is YFSETQ. The CDR3 has 13 residues. Trimming left V 4 bases short and J 3 bases short, with 10 bases between. CDR3 amino acids: CASSRSREETQYF. For the CDR3, the DNA is TGCGCCAGCAGCAGATCGAGAGAAGAGACCCAGTACTTC.

The chain has TRBV28 and TRBJ2-3, with D maybe TRBD2 (7 bases). V was trimmed by 7 bases and J by 3 bases, leaving 17 bases between them. This CDR3 has 15 residues. Germline V gene data show CDR1 as MDHEN and CDR2 as SYDVKM. CDR3 nucleotides: TGTGCCAGCACCCGGTTAGGGAGGGGGACAGATACGCAGTATTTT. Translated, it gives CASTRLGRGTDTQYF.

The chain combines TRBV19 with TRBJ1-2; D ambiguous. This CDR3 comprises 15 residues. Trimming shortened V by 8 bases and J by 7 bases, and 23 bases separated the two germline ends. Germline V gene sequence: CDR1 LNHDA, CDR2 SQIVND (reference sequence). The CDR3 sequence: CASQMRGRSGVGYTF. The CDR3 coding sequence is TGTGCCAGTCAGATGAGAGGGAGGTCTGGTGTTGGCTACACCTTC. Filled out from reference TRBV19 and TRBJ1-2, the complete variable domain reads DGGITQSPKYLFRKEGQNVTLSCEQNLNHDAMYWYRQDPGQGLRLIYYSQIVNDFQKGDIAEGYSVSREKKESFPLTVTSAQKNPTAFYLCASQMRGRSGVGYTFGSGTRLTVV.

Comments on this clone: Relative to the germline gene, one junction end is altered; a read error may explain this. V and J are TRBV25-1 and TRBJ2-3; D possibly corresponds to TRBD1 (6 bases). CDR1 and CDR2 (germline): MGHDK, SYGVNS. The CDR3 has 18 amino acids. The CDR3 bases are TGTGCCACCAGTGACAGGAGTAAAGCGGTTCCTAGCACAGATACGCAGTATTTT. It encodes CATSDRSKAVPSTDTQYF.

This clone was detected once. CDR3 sequence: CASSSTGVEQYF. CDR3 coding DNA: TGTGCCAGCAGTTCCACAGGAGTCGAGCAGTACTTC. The chain recombines TRBV27 with TRBJ2-7, with a weak D call TRBD1 (5 bases). The CDR3 length is 12 residues. With 4 bases removed from V and 6 bases from J, the gap between germline ends came to 10 bases. In germline, CDR1 is MNHEY, CDR2 SMNVEV (reference sequence).

V and J are TRBV7-2 and TRBJ2-7; D is unclear. Between the trimmed V and J ends, which lost 0 bases and 3 bases, there was a span of 3 bases. CDR3 length equals 12 residues. Looked up from germline, CDR1 is SGHTA and CDR2 is FQGNSA. The CDR3 sequence is CASSLARYEQYF. The CDR3, as DNA: TGTGCCAGCAGCTTAGCCCGCTACGAGCAGTACTTC.

The chain has TRBV18 and TRBJ1-1; D may be TRBD1 (5 bases). V was shortened by 8 bases and J by 4 bases, with 14 bases between the two germline ends. The CDR3 is made up of 13 amino acids. Germline values: CDR1 KGHSH, CDR2 LQKENI. In DNA form, the CDR3 reads TGTGCCAGCCTAAGCGGGGGGGGCACTGAAGCTTTCTTT. Translation gives CASLSGGGTEAFF.

The chain employs TRBV7-9 and TRBJ2-3; 9 bases agree with TRBD2. Germline CDR1 is SEHNR and CDR2 is FQNEAQ (reference sequence). This CDR3 is built from 16 residues. With 4 bases clipped from V and 8 bases from J, the junction kept 13 bases outside the gene matches. CDR3 DNA: TGTGCCAGCAGCTCGAGGGCGCGGGGGGGCTCAGGTACGCAGTATTTT. This encodes CASSSRARGGSGTQYF. The variable domain in full, with the rest retrieved from reference TRBV7-9 and TRBJ2-3, is DTGVSQNPRHKITKRGQNVTFRCDPISEHNRLYWYRQTLGQGPEFLTYFQNEAQLEKSRLLSDRFSAERPKGSFSTLEIQRTEQGDSAMYLCASSSRARGGSGTQYFGPGTRLTVL.

A few counts support this clone. V usage is TRBV6-6 and J usage is TRBJ2-7; 7 bases are shared with TRBD2. This CDR3 comprises 15 residues. J lost 4 bases, V lost 6 bases, and 12 bases had no gene match. Germline assignment: CDR1 MNHNY and CDR2 SVGAGI (reference sequence). The CDR3 spells CASSPLKGGPYEQYF. DNA for the CDR3: TGTGCCAGCAGCCCCTTAAAGGGAGGGCCGTACGAGCAGTACTTC.

The chain uses TRBV7-8 and TRBJ1-1; perhaps TRBD1 as D (5 bases). This CDR3 region has 15 residues. Germline-derived CDR1 and CDR2 are SGHVS and FQNEAQ. Trimming pared 6 bases from V and 1 base from J, leaving 15 bases between. The CDR3 DNA sequence: TGTGCCAGCAGTAAAGGGGAAACGAGGAACACTGAAGCTTTCTTT. Translation: CASSKGETRNTEAFF. Full variable domain (remainder filled in from reference TRBV7-8 and TRBJ1-1): GAGVSQSPRYKVAKRGQDVALRCDPISGHVSLFWYQQALGQGPEFLTYFQNEAQLDKSGLPSDRFFAERPEGSVSTLKIQRTQQEDSAVYLCASSKGETRNTEAFFGQGTRLTVV.

The chain joins TRBV5-1 to TRBJ1-2; TRBD1 might be the D (6 bases). Germline CDR1 is SGHRS and CDR2 is YFSETQ. Between the trimmed V and J ends, which lost 2 bases and 4 bases, there was a span of 21 bases. The CDR3 runs 17 residues. The CDR3 DNA reads as TGCGCCAGCAGCTTATCGCCTAAACAGGGTCTCACCTATGGCTACACCTTC. Translating it yields CASSLSPKQGLTYGYTF.

This rearrangement joins TRBV18 to TRBJ2-7; 8 nucleotides agree with TRBD2. J was trimmed by 2 bases and V by 0 bases; bases with no gene match: 3. The CDR3 extends over 15 amino acids. Germline assignment: CDR1 KGHSH and CDR2 LQKENI. The CDR3 loop is CASSPPTSATYEQYF. Here the CDR3 DNA reads TGTGCCAGCTCACCACCGACTAGCGCTACCTACGAGCAGTACTTC.

This chain joins TRBV5-1 and TRBJ2-4; D may be TRBD1 (6 bases). The CDR3 has 14 amino acids. Germline lookup yields CDR1 SGHRS and CDR2 YFSETQ. Trimming cost V 2 bases and J 9 bases, with 15 bases left between them. The CDR3 here is CASSLQGLKGIQYF. CDR3 sequence (DNA): TGCGCCAGCAGCTTACAGGGCTTAAAGGGCATTCAGTACTTC.

The V gene is TRBV30, the J gene TRBJ1-3; D perhaps matches TRBD1 (6 bases). The CDR3 length is 12 residues. V lost 6 bases, J lost 15 bases, and 21 bases lay in between. The germline V gene encodes CDR1 GTSNPN and CDR2 SVGIG (reference sequence). The CDR3 here is CACKTGSPLQYF. The CDR3 nucleotides are TGTGCCTGTAAGACAGGATCCCCCCTTCAATATTTT.

The rearrangement uses TRBV7-9 and TRBJ2-1; 9 bases are a match to TRBD1. Germline lookup yields CDR1 SEHNR and CDR2 FQNEAQ (reference sequence). The CDR3 has 16 residues. With 1 base clipped from V and 3 bases from J, the junction kept 4 bases outside the gene matches. The CDR3: CASSLVGTGNYNEQFF. CDR3 in DNA: TGTGCCAGCAGCTTAGTAGGGACAGGGAACTACAATGAGCAGTTCTTC.

V usage is TRBV6-5 and J usage is TRBJ2-1; D is undetermined. The CDR3 is 12 residues long. Germline V gene lookup returns CDR1 MNHEY and CDR2 SVGAGI. V lost 4 bases, J lost 6 bases, and 7 bases lay in between. The CDR3 here is CASSSVFNEQFF. CDR3 nucleotides: TGTGCCAGCAGTTCGGTATTCAATGAGCAGTTCTTC.

A note on this clone: A junction boundary mismatches the germline segment, possibly from a read error. The V gene is TRBV7-7, the J gene TRBJ2-2; D might be TRBD1 (6 bases). The CDR3 loop spans 14 amino acids. Germline-derived CDR1 and CDR2 are SSHAT and FNYEAQ (reference sequence). The CDR3 region is CASSLVQGSGELFF. CDR3 coding DNA: TGTGCTAGCAGCTTGGTACAGGGCTCCGGGGAGCTGTTTTTT.

This clone was detected only once. The chain couples TRBV7-9 to TRBJ1-1; 10 nucleotides align to TRBD1. The CDR3 covers 16 residues. From germline, CDR1 is SEHNR and CDR2 FQNEAQ (reference sequence). The V gene end was trimmed by 6 bases and the J gene end by 4 bases; junction bases not matched to a gene: 11. The CDR3 coding sequence is TGTGCCAGCAGTAGGACAGGGGGTCGTAGTAGCACTGAAGCTTTCTTT. Protein product: CASSRTGGRSSTEAFF.

The CDR3 nucleotides read TGTGCCAGCAGCTTACAGCGGACAGGGGAACTCGCTAATGAAAAACTGTTTTTT. Protein sequence: CASSLQRTGELANEKLFF. This chain connects TRBV7-9 to TRBJ1-4; TRBD1 matches at 9 bases. CDR1 SEHNR and CDR2 FQNEAQ come from the germline V gene (reference sequence). V gave up 2 bases and J gave up 3 bases; unmatched junction bases: 10. This CDR3 is built from 18 residues.

This clone was counted only a few times. The chain combines TRBV7-8 with TRBJ2-7; unclear D gene. The CDR3 has 16 amino acids. V was pared by 4 bases and J by 0 bases, with 16 bases between. CDR1 is SGHVS and CDR2 is FQNEAQ in the germline V gene. The CDR3 loop is CASSSLPLASSYEQYF. In DNA form, the CDR3 reads TGTGCCAGCAGCTCCCTCCCGCTGGCTAGCTCCTACGAGCAGTACTTC.

The chain uses TRBV2 and TRBJ2-5, with TRBD1 as a possible D gene (6 bases). Germline loops: CDR1 SNHLY, CDR2 FYNNEI. Trimming cost V 7 bases and J 1 base, with 13 bases left between them. The CDR3 spans 14 residues. The CDR3 sequence: CASNVGGPQETQYF. CDR3 DNA sequence: TGTGCCAGCAACGTAGGGGGACCCCAAGAGACCCAGTACTTC.